This T cell receptor (beta chain) originates from a study of T cell repertoires in cytomegalovirus infection (dated by TCRdb to about 2019). Regarding the complete study: Alongside well-studied HLA-B-restricted epitopes, the peptide stimulations were aimed at recently identified HLA-C-restricted CMV epitopes, whose presentation resists viral immunomodulation. Because public TCR beta signatures pointed to carriage of CMV infection together with the matching HLA type, the HLA type of each donor mattered for the analysis.

Sequencer: Illumina HiSeq 1500. The public reads were reanalyzed by TCRdb: fastp trimming at Q25, MiXCR alignment, in-frame beta chains only. Each CDR3 protein gets just one entry, which takes the most common genes and DNA from the rows behind it. Present in this sample are about 830,000 distinct CDR3 sequences, approximately 30% of which were seen just once. In total, the top ten clones hold roughly an eighth of the sample. Per the publication, the treatment or condition label means: in vitro stimulation with specific CMV peptide epitopes to enrich CMV-specific T cells. Points on this clonotype: Its binding antigen is unknown. It has no much larger one-base neighbor in the sample; base qualities were not kept.

Reading from cysteine to phenylalanine, the CDR3 counts 14 amino acids. The sequence is cut down to CDR3 DNA, 42 bases in frame from base 1. Based on the germline V gene, the CDR1 and CDR2 sequences are MDHEN and SYDVKM. V is shortened by 5 bases, J by 3 bases, and the region joining them spans 13 bases. The paper's findings and limits, for the study overall: The ex vivo response was dominated by HLA-C-restricted CMV-specific TCR beta clonotypes, and the single most frequent clonotype in two of eight donors was supplied by these HLA-C-restricted clonotypes. In both this cohort and an independent roughly 360-donor cohort, the cumulative frequency of public TCR beta family members distinguished carriers of CMV infection plus the relevant HLA type.

The rearrangement joined TRBV28 to TRBJ1-1, and possibly TRBD1, on 5 matching bases. Sequenced here: cultured CD8+ T cells from PBMCs, sampled from culture after CMV antigen stimulation. The clonotype was recovered from a human donor in good health (CMV status not recorded). Some clones in this sample may be carry-over from other donors' samples. The CDR3 sequence is CASSTRDQDTEAFF. The DNA sequence follows: TGTGCCAGCAGTACCCGGGACCAAGACACTGAAGCTTTCTTT.